This T cell receptor beta chain was observed in a study of response to subunit inactivated influenza vaccine. TCRdb processed the RT-PCR reads anew with MiXCR; each CDR3 protein has one entry. The sample yields hundreds of thousands of distinct CDR3 sequences, about 10% seen once. V gave up 6 bases and J gave up 6 bases, with 21 bases separating them. The CDR3 is 16 amino acids. CDR1 and CDR2 from the germline V gene are MNHNS and SASEGT. V and J are TRBV6-1 and TRBJ1-5; D may be TRBD1 (6 bases). Here the sequenced sample was PBMCs from blood, taken on the day of vaccination. This receptor was taken from a man aged 50 to 60 who received an inactivated influenza vaccine. The CDR3 loop reads CASSPTPRGGSQPQHF. DNA of the CDR3: TGTGCCAGCAGCCCTACCCCGCGGGGGGGCTCTCAGCCCCAGCATTTT.